The clone carrying this T cell receptor (beta chain) was recorded a few times. The antigen is undetermined. This record comes from a study of blood T cells in healthy people across ages. Background on the study: About one barcoded beta molecule per two T cells came from capture by template switching.

Study findings and constraints: Naive T cell percentage showed a strong correlation with the diversity of TCR beta. Relative to aged donors, long-lived donors carried more naive CD4+ cells and displayed higher diversity. Roughly linear declines in TCR beta diversity per million T cells occurred with age.

Germline CDR1 SEHNR, CDR2 FQNEAQ (reference sequence). The ends lost 5 bases at V and 5 bases at J; junction bases unmatched: 9. CDR3 length: 15 amino acids. A J-beta primer mix and a sample-barcoded 5' primer were used in a second PCR of roughly 7 to 12 cycles. Using its own MiXCR run on the 5' RACE reads, TCRdb lists one record per CDR3 protein. The sample carries 600,000 to 900,000 distinct CDR3 sequences, 20% to 30% recorded once. The sample was also reused in another study, on T cells of mothers and their children.

The chain is built from TRBV7-9 and TRBJ1-1, with TRBD1 matching over 9 bases. The receptor was isolated from a boy between 10 and 17 years old in good health. The sequencing sample was made of blood. The CDR3 DNA is TGTGCCAGCAGCCCGGCCCACAGGGGGCGAACTGAAGCTTTCTTT. This codes for CASSPAHRGRTEAFF.